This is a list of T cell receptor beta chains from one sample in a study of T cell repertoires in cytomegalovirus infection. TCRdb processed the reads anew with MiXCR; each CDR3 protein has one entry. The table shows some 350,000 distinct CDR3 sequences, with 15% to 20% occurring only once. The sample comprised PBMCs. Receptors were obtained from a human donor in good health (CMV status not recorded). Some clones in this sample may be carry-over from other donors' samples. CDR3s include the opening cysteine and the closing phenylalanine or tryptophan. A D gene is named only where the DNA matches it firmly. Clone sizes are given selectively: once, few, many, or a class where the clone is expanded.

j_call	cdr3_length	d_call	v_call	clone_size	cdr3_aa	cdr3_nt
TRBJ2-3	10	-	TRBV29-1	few	CSGYSDTQYF	TGCAGCGGCTATTCGGATACGCAGTATTTT
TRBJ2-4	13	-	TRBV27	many	CASSSGLGSIQYF	TGTGCCAGCAGTTCCGGGTTGGGCAGCATTCAGTACTTC
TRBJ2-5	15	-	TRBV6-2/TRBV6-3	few	CASRPQGTPMETQYF	TGTGCCAGCAGACCCCAGGGAACTCCAATGGAGACCCAGTACTTC
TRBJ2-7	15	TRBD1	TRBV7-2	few	CASSLVGDRGDEQYF	TGTGCCAGCAGCTTAGTAGGGGACAGGGGTGACGAGCAGTACTTC
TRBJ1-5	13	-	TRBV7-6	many	CASSFDSHQPQHF	TGTGCCAGCAGCTTTGACAGCCATCAGCCCCAGCATTTT
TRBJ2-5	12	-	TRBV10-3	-	CAISERPETQYF	TGTGCCATCAGTGAGAGGCCGGAGACCCAGTACTTC
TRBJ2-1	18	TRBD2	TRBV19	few	CASSIETSGAALYNEQFF	TGTGCCAGTAGTATAGAGACTAGCGGGGCGGCGCTCTACAATGAGCAGTTCTTC
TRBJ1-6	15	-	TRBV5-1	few	CASSLEPGGDSPLHF	TGCGCCAGCAGCCTCGAACCGGGGGGCGATTCACCCCTCCACTTT
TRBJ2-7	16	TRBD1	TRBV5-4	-	CASSSTLWDRAEEQYF	TGTGCCAGCAGCTCAACACTTTGGGACAGGGCTGAAGAGCAGTACTTC
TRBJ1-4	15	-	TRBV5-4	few	CASSTVGATNEKLFF	TGTGCCAGCAGCACCGTAGGTGCAACTAATGAAAAACTGTTTTTT
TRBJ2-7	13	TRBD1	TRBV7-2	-	CASSARQGNEQYF	TGTGCCAGCAGCGCCCGACAGGGTAACGAGCAGTACTTC
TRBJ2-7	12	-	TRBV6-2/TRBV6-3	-	CASSSGHYEQYF	TGTGCCAGCAGTTCAGGACATTACGAGCAGTACTTC
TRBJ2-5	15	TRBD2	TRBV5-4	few	CASSIWAGGEETQYF	TGTGCCAGCAGCATTTGGGCGGGAGGGGAAGAGACCCAGTACTTC
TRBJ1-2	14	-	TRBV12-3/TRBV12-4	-	CASRGAGFAYGYTF	TGTGCCAGTCGGGGTGCGGGTTTTGCCTATGGCTACACCTTC
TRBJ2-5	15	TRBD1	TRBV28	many	CASSFPGTVQETQYF	TGTGCCAGCAGTTTCCCCGGGACAGTTCAAGAGACCCAGTACTTC
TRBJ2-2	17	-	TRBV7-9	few	CASSLGRGGSLAGELFF	TGTGCCAGCAGCTTAGGGAGGGGCGGATCCCTCGCCGGGGAGCTGTTTTTT
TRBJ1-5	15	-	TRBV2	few	CASGREGTNNQPQHF	TGTGCCAGCGGCCGGGAGGGGACGAACAATCAGCCCCAGCATTTT
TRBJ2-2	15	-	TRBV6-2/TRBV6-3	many	CASSSTSQDTGELFF	TGTGCCAGCAGTTCGACTAGTCAAGACACCGGGGAGCTGTTTTTT
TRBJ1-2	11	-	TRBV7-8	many	CASSLVGGYTF	TGTGCCAGCAGCCTCGTTGGTGGCTACACCTTC
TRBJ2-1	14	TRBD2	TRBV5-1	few	CASTIGGDHNEQFF	TGCGCCAGCACCATTGGGGGGGATCACAATGAGCAGTTCTTC
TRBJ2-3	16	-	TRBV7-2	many	CASSMRTGRSTDTQYF	TGTGCCAGCAGCATGAGGACTGGAAGGAGCACAGATACGCAGTATTTT
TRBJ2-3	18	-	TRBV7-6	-	CASSQGARAHASTDTQYF	TGTGCCAGCAGCCAAGGGGCCCGGGCCCATGCTAGCACAGATACGCAGTATTTT
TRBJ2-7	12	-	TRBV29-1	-	CSVEDRGDKQYF	TGCAGCGTTGAAGATAGGGGAGATAAGCAGTACTTC
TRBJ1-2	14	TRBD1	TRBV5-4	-	CASSPRDRASGYTF	TGTGCCAGCAGCCCCCGGGACAGGGCTAGTGGCTACACCTTC
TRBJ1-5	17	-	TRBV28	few	CASSHGTWGPNNQPQHF	TGTGCCAGCAGTCACGGGACATGGGGCCCCAACAATCAGCCCCAGCATTTT
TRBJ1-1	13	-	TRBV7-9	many	CASSFGEDTEAFF	TGTGCCAGCAGCTTCGGGGAGGACACTGAAGCTTTCTTT
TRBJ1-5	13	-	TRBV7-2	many	CASSLRQQQPQHF	TGTGCCAGCAGCCTTAGACAGCAACAGCCCCAGCATTTT
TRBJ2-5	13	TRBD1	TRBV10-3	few	CAIRGQGVETQYF	TGTGCCATCAGGGGACAGGGGGTAGAGACCCAGTACTTC
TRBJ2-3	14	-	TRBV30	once	CAWSRTSSTDTQYF	TGTGCCTGGAGCCGTACGTCGTCCACAGATACGCAGTATTTT
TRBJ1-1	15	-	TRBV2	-	CASSGSITGGTEAFF	TGTGCCAGCAGTGGCTCGATCACAGGCGGCACTGAAGCTTTCTTT
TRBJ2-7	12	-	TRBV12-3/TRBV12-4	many	CASRGSSYEQYF	TGTGCCAGCCGAGGCAGCTCCTACGAGCAGTACTTC
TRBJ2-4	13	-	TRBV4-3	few	CASSPGRENIQYF	TGCGCCAGCAGCCCAGGACGGGAAAACATTCAGTACTTC
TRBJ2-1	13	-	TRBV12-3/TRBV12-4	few	CASVWTVGNEQFF	TGTGCCAGCGTATGGACAGTTGGGAATGAGCAGTTCTTC
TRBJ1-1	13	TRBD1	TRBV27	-	CASSQRTGRRAFF	TGTGCCAGCAGTCAACGGACAGGTCGTAGAGCTTTCTTT
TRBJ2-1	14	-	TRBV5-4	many	CASSPETRFDEQFF	TGTGCCAGCAGCCCCGAAACCCGGTTTGATGAGCAGTTCTTC
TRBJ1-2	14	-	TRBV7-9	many	CASSLGGVLHGYTF	TGTGCCAGCAGCTTAGGTGGGGTATTACATGGCTACACCTTC
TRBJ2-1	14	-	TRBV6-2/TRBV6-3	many	CASRSGLSYNEQFF	TGTGCCAGCAGGAGCGGCCTCTCCTACAATGAGCAGTTCTTC
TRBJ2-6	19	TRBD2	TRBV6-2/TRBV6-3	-	CACSQGLAGEFTGANVLTF	TGTGCCTGCAGTCAAGGACTAGCGGGAGAATTTACTGGGGCCAACGTCCTGACTTTC
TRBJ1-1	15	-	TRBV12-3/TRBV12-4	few	CASSPSSQGTTEAFF	TGTGCCAGCAGTCCATCCTCACAGGGCACCACTGAAGCTTTCTTT
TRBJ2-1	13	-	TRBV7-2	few	CASSPPGPVFPFF	TGTGCCAGCAGCCCCCCTGGGCCGGTCTTTCCGTTCTTC
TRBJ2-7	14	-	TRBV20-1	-	CSARDRTTLNEQYF	TGCAGTGCTAGAGATCGGACTACCTTAAACGAGCAGTACTTC
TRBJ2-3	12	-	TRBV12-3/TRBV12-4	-	CASSFRSDTQYF	TGTGCCAGCAGTTTTCGCTCAGATACGCAGTATTTT
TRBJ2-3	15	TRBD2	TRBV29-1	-	CSAEDLGRAPDTQYF	TGCAGCGCTGAAGATCTGGGGAGGGCACCCGATACGCAGTATTTT
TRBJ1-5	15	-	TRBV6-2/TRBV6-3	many	CASTRDGHSNQPQHF	TGTGCCAGCACCAGAGACGGACATAGCAATCAGCCCCAGCATTTT
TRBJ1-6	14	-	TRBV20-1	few	CSARPRGRNSPLHF	TGCAGTGCTAGACCCAGGGGAAGGAATTCACCCCTCCACTTT
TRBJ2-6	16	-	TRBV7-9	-	CAGYRGPYSGANVLTF	TGTGCCGGGTACCGGGGACCGTACTCTGGGGCCAACGTCCTGACTTTC
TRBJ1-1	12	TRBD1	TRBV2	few	CASGQGGVSAFF	TGTGCCAGCGGACAGGGGGGGGTGTCAGCTTTCTTT
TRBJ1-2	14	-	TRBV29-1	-	CSVPLVQSHYGYTF	TGCAGCGTCCCCTTAGTACAGAGCCACTATGGCTACACCTTC
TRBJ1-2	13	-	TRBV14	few	CASSQDPWGSYTF	TGTGCCAGCAGCCAAGATCCCTGGGGAAGCTACACCTTC
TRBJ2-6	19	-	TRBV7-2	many	CASSLGAWGRSSGANVLTF	TGTGCCAGCAGCTTAGGGGCCTGGGGAAGGTCTTCCGGGGCCAACGTCCTGACTTTC
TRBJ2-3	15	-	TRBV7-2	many	CASSRGASRTDTQYF	TGTGCCAGCAGCCGAGGGGCGAGCCGTACAGATACGCAGTATTTT
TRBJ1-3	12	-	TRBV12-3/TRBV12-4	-	CASSFRQPTIYF	TGTGCCAGCAGTTTTCGTCAACCGACCATATATTTT
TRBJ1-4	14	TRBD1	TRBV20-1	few	CSARGSSGGEKLFF	TGCAGTGCTAGAGGATCCTCAGGGGGTGAAAAACTGTTTTTT
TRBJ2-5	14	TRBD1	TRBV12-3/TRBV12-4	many	CASSLRQGIETQYF	TGTGCCAGCAGCCTCAGACAGGGGATAGAGACCCAGTACTTC
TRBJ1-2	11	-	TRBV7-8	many	CASSSAQGYTF	TGTGCCAGCAGCTCAGCCCAGGGCTACACCTTC